These T cell receptor beta chains were read from a single sample in a study of tumor-infiltrating lymphocytes in localized non-small cell lung cancer. Produced via immunoSEQ multiplex PCR; TCRdb's table is partial and in-frame only. The sample lists 15,000 to 20,000 clones; 73% were seen once. The sample consisted of lung tumor tissue. These receptors all stem from a human donor with non-small cell lung cancer. Both conserved end residues are part of each CDR3. D genes are given only for firm matches. The listing skips clone size in some rows; elsewhere it reads once, few, many or a size class.

clone_size,d_call,v_call,j_call,cdr3_aa,cdr3_nt
-,TRBD1,TRBV27,TRBJ2-7,CASSLTGGNEQYF,TGTGCCAGCAGTTTGACAGGGGGTAACGAGCAGTACTTC
few,-,TRBV9,TRBJ1-1,CASSVIGEGLNTEAFF,TGTGCCAGCAGCGTAATAGGCGAAGGGTTGAACACTGAAGCTTTCTTT
-,-,TRBV19,TRBJ1-1,CASSFQMNTEAFF,TGTGCCAGTAGTTTTCAGATGAACACTGAAGCTTTCTTT
once,TRBD1,TRBV7-2,TRBJ2-7,CASSFQQGASYEQYF,TGTGCCAGCAGCTTCCAACAGGGGGCGAGCTACGAGCAGTACTTC
-,-,TRBV7-3,TRBJ2-2,CASGYRTGELFF,TGTGCCAGCGGATACAGGACCGGGGAGCTGTTTTTT
once,-,TRBV5-6,TRBJ1-1,CASSLGALNTEAFF,TGTGCCAGCAGCTTGGGGGCCCTGAACACTGAAGCTTTCTTT
-,TRBD1,TRBV9,TRBJ2-1,CASSVRWGQGVDEQFF,TGTGCCAGCAGCGTAAGATGGGGACAGGGGGTGGATGAGCAGTTCTTC
once,TRBD1,TRBV19,TRBJ2-2,CASEMTGSTGELFF,TGTGCCAGTGAGATGACAGGGAGCACCGGGGAGCTGTTTTTT
medium-sized,TRBD1,TRBV9,TRBJ1-2,CASAVGLQGDYGYTF,TGTGCCAGCGCCGTCGGGTTACAGGGGGACTATGGCTACACCTTC
-,-,TRBV6-1,TRBJ1-4,CASRSSGDYEKLFF,TGTGCCAGCAGGTCGAGCGGGGATTATGAAAAACTGTTTTTT
-,TRBD1,TRBV7-8,TRBJ2-5,CASSLITGEETQYF,TGTGCCAGCAGCTTAATCACAGGGGAGGAGACCCAGTACTTC
-,-,TRBV7-8,TRBJ2-7,CASRLAGLRESYEQYF,TGTGCCAGCAGGCTGGCGGGTTTAAGGGAATCCTACGAGCAGTACTTC
-,-,TRBV9,TRBJ2-5,CASSVAGGQETQYF,TGTGCCAGCAGCGTAGCAGGGGGGCAAGAGACCCAGTACTTC
-,TRBD2,TRBV28,TRBJ2-5,CASTPPRGAQYF,TGTGCCAGCACCCCGCCCCGGGGGGCCCAGTACTTC
-,-,TRBV5-1,TRBJ1-1,CASSFLQSDTEAFF,TGCGCCAGCAGCTTCTTACAGAGCGACACTGAAGCTTTCTTT
once,-,TRBV13,TRBJ1-1,CASSFYPNTEAFF,TGTGCCAGCAGCTTCTATCCGAACACTGAAGCTTTCTTT
-,-,TRBV28,TRBJ2-3,CASSLLMASTDTQYF,TGTGCCAGCAGCCTTCTCATGGCTAGCACAGATACGCAGTATTTT
-,TRBD1,TRBV9,TRBJ2-2,CATGTGNTGELFF,TGTGCCACCGGGACAGGGAACACCGGGGAGCTGTTTTTT
-,TRBD1,TRBV6-1,TRBJ1-4,CASSGGGTGGEKLFF,TGTGCCAGCAGTGGAGGGGGGACAGGGGGTGAAAAACTGTTTTTT
-,-,TRBV5-3,TRBJ2-7,CARSPGGGPDEQYF,TGTGCCAGAAGCCCGGGCGGGGGCCCGGACGAGCAGTACTTC
-,-,TRBV10-3,TRBJ1-1,CAISSAGPEAFF,TGTGCCATCAGTTCCGCGGGGCCTGAAGCTTTCTTT
-,TRBD2,TRBV10-3,TRBJ2-3,CATRSPFSSGGDVDTQYF,TGTGCCACCCGTTCTCCGTTCTCTAGCGGGGGAGATGTGGATACGCAGTATTTT
few,-,TRBV4-1,TRBJ2-7,CASSQETRGANFYEQYF,TGCGCCAGCAGCCAGGAGACAAGGGGGGCCAACTTCTACGAGCAGTACTTC
-,TRBD1,TRBV28,TRBJ1-5,CASSSAGGAAYQPQHF,TGTGCCAGCTCGTCGGCAGGGGGTGCCGCATATCAGCCCCAGCATTTT
-,-,TRBV7-2,TRBJ1-3,CASSLLSSGNTIYF,TGTGCCAGCAGCCTCCTCTCCTCTGGAAACACCATATATTTT
-,TRBD2,TRBV2,TRBJ2-1,CASSPGGAYNEQFF,TGTGCCAGCAGCCCGGGGGGAGCTTACAATGAGCAGTTCTTC
-,-,TRBV7-2,TRBJ2-7,CASSRPGLGRYEQYF,TGTGCCAGCAGTCGTCCGGGACTCGGACGCTACGAGCAGTACTTC